This T cell receptor beta chain was identified in a study of early stage breast cancer tumors. The CDR3 contains 14 residues. In germline, CDR1 is LNHDA, CDR2 SQIVND (reference sequence). The ends lost 8 bases at V and 1 base at J; junction bases unmatched: 7. Each sample had two DNA replicates, around 0.53 ug blood or roughly 1.4 ug tissue. Assay used: immunoSEQ multiplex PCR; TCRdb lists only in-frame clones, some missing. The table shows 25,000 to 35,000 clones, with 74% occurring only once. Sequenced sample: blood. This receptor was obtained from a person aged 40 to 49 with breast cancer. This sequence joins TRBV19 and TRBJ2-5, with 7 bases fitting TRBD1. The CDR3 protein is CASARGPAQETQYF. DNA for the CDR3: TGTGCCAGTGCTAGGGGGCCGGCCCAAGAGACCCAGTACTTC.